This is a list of T cell receptor beta chains from one sample in a study of CD8 T cells in Susac syndrome. MiXCR was run by TCRdb on the immunoSEQ multiplex PCR reads, yielding one entry per CDR3 protein. The sample includes about 130,000 distinct CDR3 sequences, 90% to 95% seen only once; the top ten take around 0.3%. Source material: CD8+ T cells from PBMCs. The receptors originated from a human donor with multiple sclerosis. CDR3s include the opening cysteine and the closing phenylalanine or tryptophan. Each record gives: D gene, J gene, clone size, V gene, CDR3 DNA, CDR3 protein. D genes are given only for firm matches. The size field is filled for only some rows; it gives once, few, many or a size class.

D gene: NA
J gene: TRBJ2-6
clone size: NA
V gene: TRBV6-5
CDR3 DNA: TGTGCCAGCAGTTACAGCGATGAACTGACCGGGGCCAACGTCCTGACTTTC
CDR3 protein: CASSYSDELTGANVLTF

D gene: NA
J gene: TRBJ1-3
clone size: NA
V gene: TRBV7-9
CDR3 DNA: TGTGCCAGCAGCTTAGCTAGCTCTGGAAACACCATATATTTT
CDR3 protein: CASSLASSGNTIYF

D gene: NA
J gene: TRBJ1-2
clone size: once
V gene: TRBV19
CDR3 DNA: TGTGCCAGTAGGGTGACTGGAGGCTACACCTTC
CDR3 protein: CASRVTGGYTF

D gene: NA
J gene: TRBJ2-7
clone size: NA
V gene: TRBV20-1
CDR3 DNA: TGCAGTGCTAGGGGCGTCGGATCCTACGAGCAGTACTTC
CDR3 protein: CSARGVGSYEQYF

D gene: NA
J gene: TRBJ1-5
clone size: NA
V gene: TRBV5-6
CDR3 DNA: TGTGCCAGCAGCTTGGCCAGGATTAGCAATCAGCCCCAGCATTTT
CDR3 protein: CASSLARISNQPQHF

D gene: NA
J gene: TRBJ1-1
clone size: few
V gene: TRBV27
CDR3 DNA: TGTGCCAGCAGTGTAGGGAGGAGTCCTGAAGCTTTCTTT
CDR3 protein: CASSVGRSPEAFF

D gene: TRBD2
J gene: TRBJ2-1
clone size: once
V gene: TRBV2
CDR3 DNA: TGTGCCAGCAGTCCCGGGACTAGCAAGTACAATGAGCAGTTCTTC
CDR3 protein: CASSPGTSKYNEQFF

D gene: NA
J gene: TRBJ2-1
clone size: NA
V gene: TRBV29-1
CDR3 DNA: TGCAGCGTTGAAGGGCTCTCAAGGGGTCCGAGCTCCTACAATGAGCAGTTCTTC
CDR3 protein: CSVEGLSRGPSSYNEQFF

D gene: TRBD2
J gene: TRBJ2-5
clone size: NA
V gene: TRBV5-6
CDR3 DNA: TGTGCCAGCCTGCTCGGGACTAGCGGGGGGTACTTGGAGACCCAGTACTTC
CDR3 protein: CASLLGTSGGYLETQYF

D gene: NA
J gene: TRBJ1-2
clone size: NA
V gene: TRBV12-3/TRBV12-4
CDR3 DNA: TGTGCCAGCACCCACTCACCTCGGGAAGAGTATGGCTACACCTTC
CDR3 protein: CASTHSPREEYGYTF

D gene: TRBD2
J gene: TRBJ2-4
clone size: NA
V gene: TRBV20-1
CDR3 DNA: TGCAGTGCTAGAGATCTTGCGGGAGACTTTAACATTCAGTACTTC
CDR3 protein: CSARDLAGDFNIQYF

D gene: NA
J gene: TRBJ1-1
clone size: NA
V gene: TRBV19
CDR3 DNA: TGTGCCAGTAGTATTGTCCAGGGGAACACTGAAGCTTTCTTT
CDR3 protein: CASSIVQGNTEAFF

D gene: NA
J gene: TRBJ1-1
clone size: once
V gene: TRBV4-1
CDR3 DNA: TGCGCCAGCAGCCAAGGCCTAGACACTGAAGCTTTCTTT
CDR3 protein: CASSQGLDTEAFF

D gene: NA
J gene: TRBJ2-1
clone size: few
V gene: TRBV6-2/TRBV6-3
CDR3 DNA: TGTGCCAGCAGCCCCGACCGTTACAATGAGCAGTTCTTC
CDR3 protein: CASSPDRYNEQFF

D gene: NA
J gene: TRBJ2-2
clone size: NA
V gene: TRBV19
CDR3 DNA: TGTGCCAGTACCGAAAACAGGGAGCTGGCCGGGGAGCTGTTTTTT
CDR3 protein: CASTENRELAGELFF

D gene: NA
J gene: TRBJ1-1
clone size: once
V gene: TRBV6-5
CDR3 DNA: TGTGCCACTTGGACGGCGCCGAACACTGAAGCTTTCTTT
CDR3 protein: CATWTAPNTEAFF

D gene: TRBD2
J gene: TRBJ2-3
clone size: NA
V gene: TRBV7-9
CDR3 DNA: TGTGCCAGCAGTTCTAGCGGGGGTCGCACAGATACGCAGTATTTT
CDR3 protein: CASSSSGGRTDTQYF

D gene: NA
J gene: TRBJ2-7
clone size: NA
V gene: TRBV28
CDR3 DNA: TGTGCCAGCAGTTTCCCTCGATTGGGCGGGAACCATTACTACGAGCAGTACTTC
CDR3 protein: CASSFPRLGGNHYYEQYF

D gene: NA
J gene: TRBJ2-6
clone size: NA
V gene: TRBV3-1
CDR3 DNA: TGTGCCAGCAGCCAAGTTTGGGGAAGTGGGGCCAACGTCCTGACTTTC
CDR3 protein: CASSQVWGSGANVLTF

D gene: NA
J gene: TRBJ1-5
clone size: NA
V gene: TRBV15
CDR3 DNA: TGTGCCACCAGCAGAGATCCCGGTATTAATCAGCCCCAGCATTTT
CDR3 protein: CATSRDPGINQPQHF

D gene: TRBD2
J gene: TRBJ2-3
clone size: NA
V gene: TRBV19
CDR3 DNA: TGTGCCAGTAGTAATGGGGCTAGCGGATTTTCAAGAGATACGCAGTATTTT
CDR3 protein: CASSNGASGFSRDTQYF

D gene: NA
J gene: TRBJ2-1
clone size: NA
V gene: TRBV4-2
CDR3 DNA: TGTGCCAGCAGCGTCCACAGAGCGGCGGAGCAGTTCTTC
CDR3 protein: CASSVHRAAEQFF

D gene: NA
J gene: TRBJ1-5
clone size: NA
V gene: TRBV5-1
CDR3 DNA: TGCGCCAGCAGCTTGGAACCTAGCAATCAGCCCCAGCATTTT
CDR3 protein: CASSLEPSNQPQHF

D gene: NA
J gene: TRBJ1-1
clone size: NA
V gene: TRBV25-1
CDR3 DNA: TGTGCCAGCAGTGAATGGGATATGAACACTGAAGCTTTCTTT
CDR3 protein: CASSEWDMNTEAFF

D gene: NA
J gene: TRBJ2-5
clone size: NA
V gene: TRBV27
CDR3 DNA: TGTGCCAGCAGTTTTATTCCAGGCCAAGAGACCCAGTACTTC
CDR3 protein: CASSFIPGQETQYF

D gene: NA
J gene: TRBJ1-2
clone size: once
V gene: TRBV20-1
CDR3 DNA: TGCAGTGCTAGGGCGGAGGACGGCTACACCTTC
CDR3 protein: CSARAEDGYTF

D gene: TRBD1
J gene: TRBJ1-1
clone size: NA
V gene: TRBV7-9
CDR3 DNA: TGTGCCAGCAACCCGACGACAGGGGGCAGGACTGAAGCTTTCTTT
CDR3 protein: CASNPTTGGRTEAFF

D gene: TRBD2
J gene: TRBJ2-5
clone size: NA
V gene: TRBV5-1
CDR3 DNA: TGCGCCAGCAGCGAAGGTTGGGGACTAGCGGACAAAGAGACCCAGTACTTC
CDR3 protein: CASSEGWGLADKETQYF

D gene: TRBD2
J gene: TRBJ2-1
clone size: NA
V gene: TRBV20-1
CDR3 DNA: TGCAGTGCGGGACCTAGCGGGAGTCGGTACAATGAGCAGTTCTTC
CDR3 protein: CSAGPSGSRYNEQFF

D gene: TRBD1
J gene: TRBJ1-6
clone size: once
V gene: TRBV9
CDR3 DNA: TGTGCCAGCAGCGTTGATACGGGACAGGGGCGCTCACCCCTCCACTTT
CDR3 protein: CASSVDTGQGRSPLHF

D gene: TRBD2
J gene: TRBJ2-1
clone size: NA
V gene: TRBV13
CDR3 DNA: TGTGCCAGCAGCCCCCTAGGGACTAGCGGGCCCCAGGGATACTACAATGAGCAGTTCTTC
CDR3 protein: CASSPLGTSGPQGYYNEQFF

D gene: NA
J gene: TRBJ2-7
clone size: NA
V gene: TRBV12-3/TRBV12-4
CDR3 DNA: TGTGCCAGCAGTTTAGCACTCACCTACGAGCAGTACTTC
CDR3 protein: CASSLALTYEQYF

D gene: TRBD1
J gene: TRBJ2-5
clone size: NA
V gene: TRBV6-2/TRBV6-3
CDR3 DNA: TGTGCCAGCAGTCCCCTCGGGACAGGGTACCAAGAGACCCAGTACTTC
CDR3 protein: CASSPLGTGYQETQYF

D gene: NA
J gene: TRBJ2-1
clone size: NA
V gene: TRBV7-9
CDR3 DNA: TGTGCCAGCACCCTGGGCGTGCTCTTCTACAATGAGCAGTTCTTC
CDR3 protein: CASTLGVLFYNEQFF

D gene: NA
J gene: TRBJ1-4
clone size: once
V gene: TRBV6-2/TRBV6-3
CDR3 DNA: TGTGCCAGCAGTTACGGCGGAGAAAAACTGTTTTTT
CDR3 protein: CASSYGGEKLFF

D gene: NA
J gene: TRBJ2-7
clone size: NA
V gene: TRBV3-1
CDR3 DNA: TGTGCCAGCAGACAGGGTGGGAAATTCTACGAGCAGTACTTC
CDR3 protein: CASRQGGKFYEQYF

D gene: NA
J gene: TRBJ2-2
clone size: few
V gene: TRBV5-1
CDR3 DNA: TGCGCCAGCAGCGTCACCGGGGAGCTGTTTTTT
CDR3 protein: CASSVTGELFF

D gene: TRBD1
J gene: TRBJ2-1
clone size: NA
V gene: TRBV7-6
CDR3 DNA: TGTGCCAGCAGCGGACAGGGGAATGAGCAGTTCTTC
CDR3 protein: CASSGQGNEQFF

D gene: TRBD2
J gene: TRBJ2-1
clone size: NA
V gene: TRBV20-1
CDR3 DNA: TGCAGTGCTACCACCCGGACTAGCGGCTACAATGAGCAGTTCTTC
CDR3 protein: CSATTRTSGYNEQFF

D gene: NA
J gene: TRBJ1-1
clone size: NA
V gene: TRBV19
CDR3 DNA: TGTGCCAGTAGGGGGAGCGTGGAAGCTTTCTTT
CDR3 protein: CASRGSVEAFF

D gene: NA
J gene: TRBJ2-3
clone size: NA
V gene: TRBV9
CDR3 DNA: TGTGCCAGCAGCGGCCCGACTAGGCCCACAGATACGCAGTATTTT
CDR3 protein: CASSGPTRPTDTQYF

D gene: TRBD1
J gene: TRBJ2-1
clone size: NA
V gene: TRBV6-2/TRBV6-3
CDR3 DNA: TGTGCCAGCAGTCAGGACAGGTGGAATGAGCAGTTCTTC
CDR3 protein: CASSQDRWNEQFF

D gene: TRBD1
J gene: TRBJ2-3
clone size: NA
V gene: TRBV13
CDR3 DNA: TGTGCCAGCAGCTCCACAGGGCAGGGGGCAGATACGCAGTATTTT
CDR3 protein: CASSSTGQGADTQYF

D gene: TRBD1
J gene: TRBJ2-2
clone size: NA
V gene: TRBV6-5
CDR3 DNA: TGTGCCAGCAGTGCTTGGGACAGCGATGCCGGGGAGCTGTTTTTT
CDR3 protein: CASSAWDSDAGELFF

D gene: NA
J gene: TRBJ1-2
clone size: NA
V gene: TRBV9
CDR3 DNA: TGTGCCAGCAGCGGTGGGGGGACCCCGCTGGATGGCTACACCTTC
CDR3 protein: CASSGGGTPLDGYTF

D gene: NA
J gene: TRBJ2-1
clone size: NA
V gene: TRBV9
CDR3 DNA: TGTGCCAGCAGCCCTAGTGGGCACTCCTCCCGCTCCTACAATGAGCAGTTCTTC
CDR3 protein: CASSPSGHSSRSYNEQFF

D gene: NA
J gene: TRBJ2-7
clone size: NA
V gene: TRBV7-8
CDR3 DNA: TGTGCCAGCAGCTCCTTGGCCGGCAAGGGCTACGAGCAGTACTTC
CDR3 protein: CASSSLAGKGYEQYF

D gene: NA
J gene: TRBJ2-7
clone size: NA
V gene: TRBV7-2
CDR3 DNA: TGTGCCAGCAGCTTGCAGTACGAGCAGTACTTC
CDR3 protein: CASSLQYEQYF